The clone carrying this T cell receptor (beta chain) showed up just a few times. These data come from a study of blood T cell repertoires in COVID-19. Across the study: Some COVID-19 samples were acute and others convalescent; all came from the United States, Italy and Spain.

The data were produced by immunoSEQ multiplex PCR, yet TCRdb's version contains in-frame clones alone and is incomplete. This table holds 200,000 to 250,000 clones, 70% to 90% found once. Source material: peripheral blood. This receptor was obtained from a woman aged 70-85 years with COVID-19, enrolled during active disease.

The CDR3 DNA reads TGTGCCAGCAGCTTAGATCCAGGGGGAGTCGGTGGCTACACCTTC. This codes for CASSLDPGGVGGYTF. The rearrangement links TRBV7-2 to TRBJ1-2; 7 bases are shared with TRBD1. Germline CDR1 SGHTA, CDR2 FQGNSA. After removal of 1 base from V and 7 bases from J, the junction contained 9 bases not matched to a gene. The CDR3 sequence is 15 residues long.